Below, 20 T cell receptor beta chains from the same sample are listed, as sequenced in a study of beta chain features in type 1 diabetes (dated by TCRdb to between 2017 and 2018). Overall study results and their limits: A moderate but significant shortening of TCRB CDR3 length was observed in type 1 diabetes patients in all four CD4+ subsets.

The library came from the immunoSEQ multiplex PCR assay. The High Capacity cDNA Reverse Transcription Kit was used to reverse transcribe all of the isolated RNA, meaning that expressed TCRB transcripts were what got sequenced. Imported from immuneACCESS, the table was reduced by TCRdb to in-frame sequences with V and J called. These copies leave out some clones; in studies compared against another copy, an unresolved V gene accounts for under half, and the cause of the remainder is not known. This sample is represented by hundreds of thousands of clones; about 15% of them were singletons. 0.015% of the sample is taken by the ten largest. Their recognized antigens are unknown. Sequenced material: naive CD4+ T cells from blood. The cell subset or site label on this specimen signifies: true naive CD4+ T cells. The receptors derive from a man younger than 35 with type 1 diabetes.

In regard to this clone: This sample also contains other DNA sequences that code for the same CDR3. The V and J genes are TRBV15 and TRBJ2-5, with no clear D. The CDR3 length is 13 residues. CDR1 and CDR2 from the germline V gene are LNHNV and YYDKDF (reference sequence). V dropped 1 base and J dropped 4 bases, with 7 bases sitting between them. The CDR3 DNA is TGTGCCACCAGCAGAGGGGCTGGAGAGACCCAGTACTTC. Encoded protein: CATSRGAGETQYF.

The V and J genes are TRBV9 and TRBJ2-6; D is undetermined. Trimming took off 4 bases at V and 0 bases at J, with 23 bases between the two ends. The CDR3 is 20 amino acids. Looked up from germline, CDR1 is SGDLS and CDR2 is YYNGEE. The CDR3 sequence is CASSSDPRSGPYSGANVLTF. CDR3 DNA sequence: TGTGCCAGCAGCTCAGACCCGAGGTCGGGTCCCTACTCTGGGGCCAACGTCCTGACTTTC.

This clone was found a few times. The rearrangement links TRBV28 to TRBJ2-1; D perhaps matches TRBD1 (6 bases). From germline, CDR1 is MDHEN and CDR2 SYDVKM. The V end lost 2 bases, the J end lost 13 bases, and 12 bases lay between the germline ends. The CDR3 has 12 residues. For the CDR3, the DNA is TGTGCCAGCAGTTTAGCAGGGGCGGCACAGTTCTTC. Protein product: CASSLAGAAQFF.

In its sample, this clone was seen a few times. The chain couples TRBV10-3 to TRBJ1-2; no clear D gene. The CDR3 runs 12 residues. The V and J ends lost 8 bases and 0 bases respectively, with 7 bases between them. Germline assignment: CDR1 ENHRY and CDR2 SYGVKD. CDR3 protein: CAIPETNYGYTF. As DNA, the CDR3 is TGTGCCATCCCTGAGACTAACTATGGCTACACCTTC.

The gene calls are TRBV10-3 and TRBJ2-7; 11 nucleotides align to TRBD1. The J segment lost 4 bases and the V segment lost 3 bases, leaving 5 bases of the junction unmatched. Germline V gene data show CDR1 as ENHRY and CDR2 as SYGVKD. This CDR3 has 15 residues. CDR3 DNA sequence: TGTGCCATCAGTGACCGGGACAGGGGGTTATACGAGCAGTACTTC. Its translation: CAISDRDRGLYEQYF.

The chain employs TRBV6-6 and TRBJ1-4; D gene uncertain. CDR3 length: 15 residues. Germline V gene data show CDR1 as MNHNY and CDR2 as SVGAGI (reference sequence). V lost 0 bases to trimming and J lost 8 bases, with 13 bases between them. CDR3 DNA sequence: TGTGCCAGCAGTTACTCGAGTGGTCCGGGGGAAAAACTGTTTTTT. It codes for CASSYSSGPGEKLFF.

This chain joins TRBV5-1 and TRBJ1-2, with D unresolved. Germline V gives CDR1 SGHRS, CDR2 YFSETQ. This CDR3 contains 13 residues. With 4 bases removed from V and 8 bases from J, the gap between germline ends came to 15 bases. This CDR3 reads CASSPGEGSGYTF. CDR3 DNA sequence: TGCGCCAGCAGCCCCGGGGAGGGTAGCGGCTACACCTTC.

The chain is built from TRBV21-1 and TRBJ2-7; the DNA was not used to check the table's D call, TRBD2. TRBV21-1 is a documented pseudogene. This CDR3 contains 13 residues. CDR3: CASSKVSGTEQYF. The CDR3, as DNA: TGTGCCAGCAGCAAAGTGTCCGGTACCGAGCAGTACTTC.

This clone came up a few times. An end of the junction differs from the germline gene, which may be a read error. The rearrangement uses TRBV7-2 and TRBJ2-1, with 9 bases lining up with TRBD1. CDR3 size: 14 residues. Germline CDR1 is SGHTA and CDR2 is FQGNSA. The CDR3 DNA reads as TGTGCCAGCAGCTTCGGACAGGGGTTTGAAAGTTTGGTCTTC. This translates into CASSFGQGFESLVF.

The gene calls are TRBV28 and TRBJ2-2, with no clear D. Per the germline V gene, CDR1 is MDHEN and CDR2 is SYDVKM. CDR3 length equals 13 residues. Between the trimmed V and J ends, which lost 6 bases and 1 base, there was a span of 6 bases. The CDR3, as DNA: TGTGCCAGCAGCCAGATGAACACCGGGGAGCTGTTTTTT. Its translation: CASSQMNTGELFF.

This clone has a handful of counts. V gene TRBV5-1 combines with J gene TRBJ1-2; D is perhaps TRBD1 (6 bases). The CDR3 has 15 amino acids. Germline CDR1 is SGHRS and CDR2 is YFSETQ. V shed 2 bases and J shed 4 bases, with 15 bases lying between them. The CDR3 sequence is CASSLTVTGPYGYTF. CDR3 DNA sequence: TGCGCCAGCAGCTTAACCGTGACAGGACCCTATGGCTACACCTTC.

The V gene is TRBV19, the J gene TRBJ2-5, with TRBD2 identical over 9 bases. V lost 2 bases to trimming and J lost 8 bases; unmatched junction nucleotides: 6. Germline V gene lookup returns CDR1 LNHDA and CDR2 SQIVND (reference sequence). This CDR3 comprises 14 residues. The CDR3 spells CASSISGGRETQYF. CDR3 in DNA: TGTGCCAGTAGTATAAGCGGGGGGCGAGAAACCCAGTACTTC.

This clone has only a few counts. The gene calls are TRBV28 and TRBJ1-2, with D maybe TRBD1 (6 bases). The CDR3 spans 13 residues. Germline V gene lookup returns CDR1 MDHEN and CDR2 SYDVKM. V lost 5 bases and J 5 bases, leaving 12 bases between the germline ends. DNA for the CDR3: TGTGCCAGCAGTCGACAGGACGTGTATGGCTACACCTTC. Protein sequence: CASSRQDVYGYTF.

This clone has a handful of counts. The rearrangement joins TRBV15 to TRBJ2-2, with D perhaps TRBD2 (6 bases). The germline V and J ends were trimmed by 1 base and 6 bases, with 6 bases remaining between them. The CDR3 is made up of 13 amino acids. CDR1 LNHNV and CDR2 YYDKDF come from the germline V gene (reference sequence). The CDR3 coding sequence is TGTGCCACCAGCAGAGGACTAGCCGGGGAGCTGTTTTTT. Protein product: CATSRGLAGELFF.

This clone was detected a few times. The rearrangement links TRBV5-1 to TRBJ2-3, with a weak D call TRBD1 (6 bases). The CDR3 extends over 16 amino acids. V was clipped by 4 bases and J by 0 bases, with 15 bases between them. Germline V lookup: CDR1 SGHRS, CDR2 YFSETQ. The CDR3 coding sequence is TGCGCCAGCAGCCTTCGGGACACCCTTAGCACAGATACGCAGTATTTT. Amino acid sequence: CASSLRDTLSTDTQYF.

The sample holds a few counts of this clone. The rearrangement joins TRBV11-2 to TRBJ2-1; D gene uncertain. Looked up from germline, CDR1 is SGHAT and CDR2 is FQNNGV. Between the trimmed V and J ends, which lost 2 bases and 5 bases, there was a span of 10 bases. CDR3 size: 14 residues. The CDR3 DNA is TGTGCCAGCAGCTTATCCAGTTCCAACAATGAGCAGTTCTTC. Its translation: CASSLSSSNNEQFF.

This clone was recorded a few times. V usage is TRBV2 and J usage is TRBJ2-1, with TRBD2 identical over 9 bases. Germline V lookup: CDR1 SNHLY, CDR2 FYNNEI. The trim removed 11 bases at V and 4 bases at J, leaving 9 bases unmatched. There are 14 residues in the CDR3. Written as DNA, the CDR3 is TGTGCCGGTCGTCCTAGCGGGATGTACAATGAGCAGTTCTTC. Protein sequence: CAGRPSGMYNEQFF. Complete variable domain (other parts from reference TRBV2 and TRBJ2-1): EPEVTQTPSHQVTQMGQEVILRCVPISNHLYFYWYRQILGQKVEFLVSFYNNEISEKSEIFDDQFSVERPDGSNFTLKIRSTKLEDSAMYFCAGRPSGMYNEQFFGPGTRLTVL.

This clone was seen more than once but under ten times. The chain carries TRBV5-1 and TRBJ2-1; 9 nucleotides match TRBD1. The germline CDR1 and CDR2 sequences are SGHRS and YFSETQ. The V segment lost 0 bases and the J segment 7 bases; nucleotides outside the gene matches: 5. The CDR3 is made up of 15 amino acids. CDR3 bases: TGCGCCAGCAGCTTGGGGGACAGGGCGAGGAATGAGCAGTTCTTC. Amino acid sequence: CASSLGDRARNEQFF.

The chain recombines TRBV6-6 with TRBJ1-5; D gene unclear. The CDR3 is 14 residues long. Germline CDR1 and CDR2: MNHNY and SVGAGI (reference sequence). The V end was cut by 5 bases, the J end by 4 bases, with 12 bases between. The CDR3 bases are TGTGCCAGCAGTCTTCCGGGAGAAAATCAGCCCCAGCATTTT. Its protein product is CASSLPGENQPQHF.

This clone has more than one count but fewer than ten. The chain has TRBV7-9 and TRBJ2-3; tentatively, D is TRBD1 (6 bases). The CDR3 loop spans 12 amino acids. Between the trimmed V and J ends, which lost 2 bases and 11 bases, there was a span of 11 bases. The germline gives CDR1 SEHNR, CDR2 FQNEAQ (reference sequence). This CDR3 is CASSLRQGGQYF. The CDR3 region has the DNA TGTGCCAGCAGCTTACGACAAGGGGGGCAGTATTTT.